The clone carrying this T cell receptor beta chain has at least ten counts. These data come from a study of T cells after yellow fever vaccination. Each CDR3 protein gets one entry after TCRdb re-called the 5' RACE reads with MiXCR. The sample lists 200,000 to 300,000 distinct CDR3 sequences, about 7.1% occurring once. V was clipped by 1 base and J by 16 bases, with 17 bases between them. CDR1 and CDR2 (germline): SGHDN, FVKESK. The CDR3 extends over 13 amino acids. The source is a man aged 25-45 years who received the YFV17D yellow fever vaccine. The starting material was CD4+ T cells sorted from PBMCs, obtained 15 days after the yellow fever booster vaccination. The chain employs TRBV14 and TRBJ2-1; D is uncertain. The CDR3 DNA is TGTGCCAGCAGCCAAGTTTACGGAAGCCGATTCTTCTTC. This encodes CASSQVYGSRFFF.